This T cell receptor (beta chain) was sequenced in a study of blood T cell repertoires in COVID-19. Study in general: COVID-19 samples from acute and convalescent phases originated in the United States, Italy and Spain. PBMCs, B-cell-depleted T cells, or T cells were the source of the cDNA or gDNA that made up the material.

The protocol was immunoSEQ multiplex PCR, while the TCRdb copy is restricted to in-frame clones and leaves out a portion. The sample shows around 62,000 clones, 85% of them seen only once. The V gene's germline CDR1 is SNHLY and CDR2 FYNNEI. The germline V and J ends were trimmed by 1 base and 1 base, with 10 bases remaining between them. This CDR3 is 15 amino acids long. This TCR derives from a man aged 50 to 59 with acute or convalescent COVID-19. The sample consisted of peripheral blood. The chain carries TRBV2 and TRBJ1-1; tentative D call: TRBD1 (5 bases). The CDR3: CASSEEGRGNTEAFF. In DNA, the CDR3 is TGTGCCAGCAGTGAAGAGGGGAGGGGGAACACTGAAGCTTTCTTT.